A single sample is the source of the 20 T cell receptor beta chains below, sequenced in a study of cytomegalovirus exposure and HLA in healthy donors (dated by TCRdb to about 2017). Library creation used the immunoSEQ multiplex PCR assay. For the multiplex PCR, a mixture combining 60 forward primers for TCR Vbeta segments and 13 reverse primers for TCR Jbeta segments was used. TCRdb re-hosts the immuneACCESS table, in-frame sequences only. Its copies lack some clones; in the studies checked, an unresolved V gene accounts for under half of them, and the cause for the rest is not known. In all, the sample holds approximately 89,000 clones, and roughly 80% of those were seen once. The ten top clones hold around 10% of the sample. Sequenced sample: PBMCs. Receptors originate from a man between 25 and 39 years old in good health and CMV-seropositive.

The DNA of the CDR3 is TGTGCCAGTAGTATAGTCCTCAGGGCAGATACGCAGTATTTT. It specifies CASSIVLRADTQYF. The J gene is TRBJ2-3, the V gene TRBV19; TRBD1 is a possible D gene (5 bases). V shed 1 base and J shed 4 bases, with 9 bases lying between them. CDR1 and CDR2 (germline): LNHDA, SQIVND (reference sequence). The CDR3 consists of 14 residues.

The DNA for the CDR3 is TGTGCCAGCAGACCCCACGCAGGGGGCAGAAACACCATATATTTT. Amino acids: CASRPHAGGRNTIYF. V usage is TRBV7-9 and J usage is TRBJ1-3; TRBD1 aligns across 8 bases. Per germline, CDR1 SEHNR and CDR2 FQNEAQ (reference sequence). The CDR3 consists of 15 residues. V lost 6 bases and J lost 5; bases outside the gene matches: 9. Full variable domain (missing parts from reference TRBV7-9 and TRBJ1-3): DTGVSQNPRHKITKRGQNVTFRCDPISEHNRLYWYRQTLGQGPEFLTYFQNEAQLEKSRLLSDRFSAERPKGSFSTLEIQRTEQGDSAMYLCASRPHAGGRNTIYFGEGSWLTVV.

The chain uses TRBV5-1 and TRBJ2-5, with TRBD1 as a possible D gene (5 bases). With the DNA end fitting TRBJ2-7 better, the J assignment may be wrong. Germline V gives CDR1 SGHRS, CDR2 YFSETQ. There are 13 residues in the CDR3. This CDR3 is CASRSTAAYEQYF. In DNA, the CDR3 is TGCGCCAGCAGGTCGACAGCTGCCTACGAGCAGTACTTC.

CDR3 bases: TGTGCCAGCAGTCGACAGGGGCACCAAGAGACCCAGTACTTC. It translates to CASSRQGHQETQYF. The chain carries TRBV27 and TRBJ2-5, with TRBD1 identical over 8 bases. This CDR3 contains 14 residues. V lost 5 bases and J lost 0; bases outside the gene matches: 2. Germline CDR1 reads MNHEY; CDR2 reads SMNVEV (reference sequence).

In regard to this clone: One end of the junction is discordant with germline, which a read error may explain. This chain joins TRBV7-9 and TRBJ2-7; tentatively, D is TRBD1 (5 bases). Germline-derived CDR1 and CDR2 are SEHNR and FQNEAQ (reference sequence). The CDR3 runs to 15 residues. This CDR3 is CSSSLLQGWSYEQYF. The CDR3 coding sequence is TGTTCCAGCAGCTTATTGCAGGGTTGGTCCTACGAGCAGTACTTC.

The chain couples TRBV19 to TRBJ1-2; TRBD1 is a possible D gene (5 bases). This CDR3 is 14 amino acids long. The V end was cut by 5 bases, the J end by 6 bases, with 16 bases between. Germline CDR1 reads LNHDA; CDR2 reads SQIVND (reference sequence). The CDR3 spells CASSLFSAGDGYTF. The CDR3 region has the DNA TGTGCCAGTAGTTTATTCTCCGCGGGGGATGGCTACACCTTC. The complete variable domain, with remaining parts taken from reference TRBV19 and TRBJ1-2, reads DGGITQSPKYLFRKEGQNVTLSCEQNLNHDAMYWYRQDPGQGLRLIYYSQIVNDFQKGDIAEGYSVSREKKESFPLTVTSAQKNPTAFYLCASSLFSAGDGYTFGSGTRLTVV.

This clone was detected ten times or more. V and J are TRBV12-2 and TRBJ1-3. TRBV12-2 is a pseudogene locus. This CDR3 has 16 residues. The CDR3 reads CASRFHGEGSGNTIYF. CDR3 nucleotide sequence: TGTGCAAGTCGCTTCCACGGGGAAGGCTCTGGAAACACCATATATTTT.

This rearrangement joins TRBV7-8 to TRBJ1-1, with 8 bases lining up with TRBD1. The CDR3 length is 15 residues. Germline V gene lookup returns CDR1 SGHVS and CDR2 FQNEAQ. J gave up 5 bases and V 3 bases, and 8 bases lay outside the gene matches. CDR3 DNA sequence: TGTGCCAGCAGCTTCTCAGGGGGCAAGGGTACTGAAGCTTTCTTT. Translation: CASSFSGGKGTEAFF.

This clone has just a few counts. The V and J genes are TRBV19 and TRBJ1-5; D uncertain. Germline loops: CDR1 LNHDA, CDR2 SQIVND (reference sequence). V lost 6 bases to trimming and J lost 7 bases, with 10 bases between them. CDR3 size: 12 residues. The CDR3 here is CASRDFKQPQHF. For the CDR3, the DNA is TGTGCCAGTAGGGACTTTAAACAGCCCCAGCATTTT.

The genes are TRBV6-1 and TRBJ1-4; D possibly corresponds to TRBD1 (5 bases). CDR1 is MNHNS and CDR2 is SASEGT in the germline V gene. Trimming cost V 6 bases and J 0 bases, with 11 bases left between them. The CDR3 contains 15 residues. This CDR3 is CASRTDPSTNEKLFF. CDR3 bases: TGTGCCAGCAGGACAGACCCTTCAACTAATGAAAAACTGTTTTTT.

The chain carries TRBV5-1 and TRBJ2-2, with TRBD2 matching 9 bases. The CDR3 covers 15 residues. Unmatched junction bases numbered 6, after V lost 2 bases and J lost 7 bases. The germline V gene encodes CDR1 SGHRS and CDR2 YFSETQ. CDR3 sequence reads: CASSFAGGPVGELFF. The CDR3 nucleotides are TGCGCCAGCAGCTTTGCGGGGGGGCCGGTCGGGGAGCTGTTTTTT.

V and J are TRBV18 and TRBJ2-7; 9 bases align to TRBD1. This CDR3 contains 13 residues. Germline V CDR1 and CDR2: KGHSH, LQKENI. V dropped 6 bases and J dropped 3; count of bases not matched to a gene: 3. The CDR3 is CASSSTGGYEQYF. DNA for the CDR3: TGTGCCAGCTCCTCGACAGGGGGCTACGAGCAGTACTTC. The full variable domain, its missing parts supplied by reference TRBV18 and TRBJ2-7, is NAGVMQNPRHLVRRRGQEARLRCSPMKGHSHVYWYRQLPEEGLKFMVYLQKENIIDESGMPKERFSAEFPKEGPSILRIQQVVRGDSAAYFCASSSTGGYEQYFGPGTRLTVT.

This rearrangement joins TRBV4-1 to TRBJ2-3, with 10 bases fitting TRBD2. Per the germline V gene, CDR1 is MGHRA and CDR2 is YSYEKL. V was pared by 6 bases and J by 6 bases, with 21 bases of the junction left unmatched. The CDR3 sequence is 19 residues long. CDR3 amino acids: CASRKEASRTSGLRDTQYF. CDR3 sequence (DNA): TGCGCCAGCAGAAAAGAGGCGAGCAGGACTAGCGGCCTAAGGGATACGCAGTATTTT.

This sequence joins TRBV27 and TRBJ2-5; TRBD1 aligns across 11 bases. The trim removed 4 bases at V and 5 bases at J, leaving 9 bases unmatched. Germline V gene data show CDR1 as MNHEY and CDR2 as SMNVEV (reference sequence). CDR3 length equals 16 residues. CDR3 residues: CASSSVGTGGQETQYF. As DNA, the CDR3 is TGTGCCAGCAGTTCCGTGGGGACAGGGGGTCAGGAGACCCAGTACTTC.

The chain links TRBV30 to TRBJ1-5; 8 positions match TRBD1. In germline, CDR1 is GTSNPN, CDR2 SVGIG (reference sequence). The CDR3 covers 14 residues. Trimming removed 3 bases from V and 3 bases from J; junction bases left unmatched: 4. This CDR3 reads CAWRAGGFNQPQHF. CDR3 DNA sequence: TGTGCCTGGAGGGCAGGGGGCTTCAATCAGCCCCAGCATTTT. Looking up the rest from reference TRBV30 and TRBJ1-5 gives the full variable domain: SQTIHQWPATLVQPVGSPLSLECTVEGTSNPNLYWYRQAAGRGLQLLFYSVGIGQISSEVPQNLSASRPQDRQFILSSKKLLLSDSGFYLCAWRAGGFNQPQHFGDGTRLSIL.

Only a few counts were recorded for this clone. The chain uses TRBV7-8 and TRBJ2-2, with 9 bases matching TRBD2. The CDR3 spans 16 residues. Looked up from germline, CDR1 is SGHVS and CDR2 is FQNEAQ. The trim removed 4 bases at V and 5 bases at J, leaving 8 bases unmatched. CDR3 nucleotides: TGTGCCAGCAGCTCTGGCGGGGGGGGGCTGACCGGGGAGCTGTTTTTT. Its translation: CASSSGGGGLTGELFF.

This rearrangement joins TRBV15 to TRBJ1-2; 7 bases are shared with TRBD1. The germline V gene encodes CDR1 LNHNV and CDR2 YYDKDF (reference sequence). The J segment lost 4 bases and the V segment lost 0 bases, leaving 5 bases of the junction unmatched. The CDR3 is 15 residues long. CDR3 region: CATSRDLTGIYGYTF. As DNA, the CDR3 is TGTGCCACCAGCAGAGATCTGACAGGGATCTATGGCTACACCTTC.

This chain joins TRBV9 and TRBJ1-1, with D tentatively TRBD1 (6 bases). Trimming removed 1 base from V and 2 bases from J, with 12 bases in between. The CDR3 runs to 15 residues. Germline CDR1 and CDR2: SGDLS and YYNGEE. DNA of the CDR3: TGTGCCAGCAGCGTAATAACAGGGCAAAACACTGAAGCTTTCTTT. Its protein is CASSVITGQNTEAFF. The whole variable domain, filled in from reference TRBV9 and TRBJ1-1, reads DSGVTQTPKHLITATGQRVTLRCSPRSGDLSVYWYQQSLDQGLQFLIQYYNGEERAKGNILERFSAQQFPDLHSELNLSSLELGDSALYFCASSVITGQNTEAFFGQGTRLTVV.

The chain employs TRBV6-5 and TRBJ1-6; D is possibly TRBD1 (5 bases). CDR3 length: 12 residues. Trimming left V 6 bases short and J 6 bases short, with 6 bases between. The germline V gene encodes CDR1 MNHEY and CDR2 SVGAGI. The CDR3, as DNA: TGTGCCAGCAGGACAGTTAATTCACCCCTCCACTTT. It specifies CASRTVNSPLHF.

V usage is TRBV2 and J usage is TRBJ1-4, with TRBD1 matching 8 bases. V was pared by 4 bases and J by 6 bases, with 1 base of the junction left unmatched. Germline-derived CDR1 and CDR2 are SNHLY and FYNNEI. The CDR3 contains 13 residues. CDR3 DNA: TGTGCCAGCAGTGGGACAGGGTATGAAAAACTGTTTTTT. Translation: CASSGTGYEKLFF.